One sample yielded the 26 T cell receptor beta chains listed below, sequenced in a study of blood T cells in healthy people across ages. For the second PCR, which ran for about 6 to 11 cycles, a sample-barcoded 5' primer and a J-beta primer mix were used. TCRdb used MiXCR to reprocess the 5' RACE reads, holding one entry per CDR3 protein. The repertoire holds approximately 810,000 distinct CDR3 sequences, around 30% seen once, with 15% to 20% in the top ten. Sequencing used blood. The receptors stem from a woman aged 80 or older in good health.

This chain links TRBV20-1 with TRBJ2-7, with 11 nucleotides matching TRBD1. V shed 3 bases, J shed 2 bases, and the junction held 6 bases outside the gene matches. CDR3 size: 15 residues. Germline CDR1 reads DFQATT; CDR2 reads SNEGSKA (reference sequence). CDR3 sequence (DNA): TGCAGTGCTAGCTTGTTGGGACAGGGGGCCTACGAGCAGTACTTC. Its translation: CSASLLGQGAYEQYF.

V gene TRBV20-1 combines with J gene TRBJ1-1; the match to TRBD1 covers 8 bases. The CDR3 runs to 15 residues. V shed 6 bases, J shed 3 bases, and the junction held 12 bases outside the gene matches. The germline V gene has CDR1 DFQATT and CDR2 SNEGSKA (reference sequence). The CDR3 reads CSATGPQGADTEAFF. CDR3 in DNA: TGCAGTGCAACCGGGCCCCAGGGGGCGGACACTGAAGCTTTCTTT.

This sequence joins TRBV29-1 and TRBJ2-3, with D tentatively TRBD2 (6 bases). The CDR3 runs 11 residues. Trimming took 7 bases from V and 8 from J, leaving 13 bases between them. Germline values: CDR1 SQVTM, CDR2 ANQGSEA. Here the CDR3 DNA reads TGCAGCGGCAACGTGGGGGGTACGCAGTATTTT. Translated: CSGNVGGTQYF.

A word on this clonotype: A much larger clone differs by one base, so this may be a read error. V usage is TRBV6-5 and J usage is TRBJ2-4; 12 bases are a match to TRBD2. The germline gives CDR1 MNHEY, CDR2 SVGAGI. V trimming: 0 bases; J trimming: 13 bases; junction bases outside the gene matches: 10. There are 16 residues in the CDR3. Written as DNA, the CDR3 is TGTGCCAGCAGTTACTCCCTAGCGGGGGGGGCGGATGAGCAGTACTTC. This codes for CASSYSLAGGADEQYF.

This clonotype was observed many times. The gene calls are TRBV20-1 and TRBJ2-3; no firm D call. This CDR3 spans 13 amino acids. Trimming shortened V by 7 bases and J by 2 bases, and 13 bases separated the two germline ends. In germline, CDR1 is DFQATT, CDR2 SNEGSKA (reference sequence). CDR3 DNA: TGCAGTGTCAGACCCTACTCCACAGATACGCAGTATTTT. Its protein is CSVRPYSTDTQYF.

The genes are TRBV18 and TRBJ2-4; TRBD2 matches 12 bases. This CDR3 spans 17 amino acids. Germline loops: CDR1 KGHSH, CDR2 LQKENI. The V segment lost 1 base and the J segment 8 bases; nucleotides outside the gene matches: 9. The CDR3 DNA follows: TGTGCCAGCTCACCACTCCGACTAGCGGGAGTATTGGACATTCAGTACTTC. This gives the protein CASSPLRLAGVLDIQYF.

This clonotype was detected ten times or more. The J gene is TRBJ2-3, the V gene TRBV20-1; TRBD2 agrees at 12 bases. J lost 1 base, V lost 5 bases, and 13 bases had no gene match. Germline assignment: CDR1 DFQATT and CDR2 SNEGSKA (reference sequence). The CDR3 consists of 18 residues. The CDR3 here is CSAPTYGRTSGGTDTQYF. The CDR3 region has the DNA TGCAGTGCTCCTACTTATGGTCGGACTAGCGGGGGCACAGATACGCAGTATTTT.

The chain joins TRBV7-7 to TRBJ2-5; D call uncertain. Germline V CDR1 and CDR2: SSHAT, FNYEAQ (reference sequence). V dropped 5 bases and J dropped 7 bases, with 11 bases sitting between them. The CDR3 loop spans 12 amino acids. CDR3 DNA sequence: TGTGCCAGCAGCCCCTCTAGTGCGACCCAGTACTTC. Encoded protein: CASSPSSATQYF.

This clonotype turned up a few times. The chain employs TRBV12-3 or TRBV12-4 and TRBJ1-2, with D perhaps TRBD1 (5 bases). The CDR3 covers 15 residues. Trimming stripped 6 bases from V and 2 bases from J, with 16 bases between. In nucleotides, the CDR3 is TGTGCCAGCAGGGGGGGATGGGATGGCAACTATGGCTACACCTTC. Translating it yields CASRGGWDGNYGYTF.

The CDR3 is CASSLVKPRDHYEQYF. CDR3 bases: TGTGCCAGCAGCTTAGTCAAGCCCAGGGACCACTACGAGCAGTACTTC. The chain carries TRBV7-9 and TRBJ2-7; D possibly uses TRBD1 or TRBD2 (5 bases each). V lost 1 base, J lost 3 bases, and 16 bases lay in between. Germline CDR1 is SEHNR and CDR2 is FQNEAQ (reference sequence). CDR3 length: 16 residues.

This clonotype was recorded a few times. Just one base apart from a much larger clone, this may be a read error. The chain employs TRBV7-2 and TRBJ2-5; D tentatively fits TRBD1 or TRBD2 (5 bases each). Germline CDR1 and CDR2: SGHTA and FQGNSA. The CDR3 contains 14 residues. Trimming removed 4 bases at V and 10 bases at J, with 19 bases between. CDR3 DNA: TGTGCCAGCAGCTCCACACAGCCAAGAGGGGTCCAGTACTTC. Translated, it gives CASSSTQPRGVQYF.

This clonotype showed up many times. The CDR3 nucleotides are TGTGCCAGCAGCCTAGCCGGGACAGGGTTGTATGAGCAGTTCTTC. It specifies CASSLAGTGLYEQFF. This sequence joins TRBV14 and TRBJ2-1; 9 bases are shared with TRBD1. V gave up 4 bases and J gave up 8 bases; unmatched junction bases: 9. This CDR3 is 15 amino acids long. Looked up from germline, CDR1 is SGHDN and CDR2 is FVKESK.

The V gene is TRBV11-2, the J gene TRBJ2-2; 13 positions agree with TRBD2. With V trimmed by 1 base and J by 7 bases, 6 bases remained unmatched. The CDR3 extends over 17 amino acids. The germline V gene encodes CDR1 SGHAT and CDR2 FQNNGV. The CDR3 loop is CASSLVGTSGAVGELFF. The CDR3 nucleotides are TGTGCCAGCAGCTTAGTCGGGACTAGCGGGGCCGTCGGGGAGCTGTTTTTT.

This clonotype has ten or more counts. This chain links TRBV7-2 with TRBJ1-2, with a possible D match to TRBD1 (5 bases). Trimming stripped 4 bases from V and 7 bases from J, with 13 bases between. CDR3 length: 13 amino acids. Germline V CDR1 and CDR2: SGHTA, FQGNSA. In DNA, the CDR3 is TGTGCCAGCAGCTATGACGTTGGGGGTGGCTACACCTTC. This sequence encodes CASSYDVGGGYTF.

This chain connects TRBV6-6 to TRBJ1-4; D is undetermined. The CDR3 consists of 14 residues. The germline V gene encodes CDR1 MNHNY and CDR2 SVGAGI (reference sequence). The V gene lost 2 bases and the J gene lost 5 bases, with 9 bases spanning the gap. The CDR3 reads CASSYVTQNEKLFF. In DNA, the CDR3 is TGTGCCAGCAGTTACGTGACCCAGAATGAAAAACTGTTTTTT.

This chain uses TRBV4-3 with TRBJ2-3, with D maybe TRBD2 (6 bases). Trimming removed 2 bases at V and 3 bases at J, with 9 bases between. The CDR3 totals 14 residues. Germline assignment: CDR1 LGHNA and CDR2 YSLEER. The CDR3 DNA is TGCGCCAGCAGCCAACGGACTAAAACAGATACGCAGTATTTT. Translating gives CASSQRTKTDTQYF.

This clonotype showed up many times. The V call is TRBV11-3, the J call TRBJ2-7; D not resolved. The CDR3 extends over 11 amino acids. V gave up 1 base and J gave up 10 bases, with 8 bases separating them. The germline V gene has CDR1 SGHNT and CDR2 YENEEA. CDR3 in amino acids: CASSLGPVQYF. In nucleotides, the CDR3 is TGTGCCAGCAGCTTAGGGCCGGTTCAGTACTTC.

This clonotype has at least ten counts. This chain connects TRBV7-2 to TRBJ2-7; possibly TRBD1 for D (6 bases). The CDR3 contains 13 residues. Germline V CDR1 and CDR2: SGHTA, FQGNSA. V lost 3 bases and J 7 bases, leaving 13 bases between the germline ends. The CDR3 sequence is CASSFDRTEEQYF. The CDR3 nucleotides are TGTGCCAGCAGCTTTGACAGGACGGAAGAGCAGTACTTC.

The chain uses TRBV7-9 and TRBJ2-1; D ambiguous. This CDR3 contains 13 residues. With 6 bases removed from V and 9 bases from J, the gap between germline ends came to 15 bases. The germline CDR1 and CDR2 sequences are SEHNR and FQNEAQ (reference sequence). CDR3 in amino acids: CASRPLSVPEQFF. The CDR3 bases are TGTGCCAGCAGACCCTTGTCAGTTCCTGAGCAGTTCTTC. Using reference TRBV7-9 and TRBJ2-1 for the parts outside the CDR3, the full variable domain is DTGVSQNPRHKITKRGQNVTFRCDPISEHNRLYWYRQTLGQGPEFLTYFQNEAQLEKSRLLSDRFSAERPKGSFSTLEIQRTEQGDSAMYLCASRPLSVPEQFFGPGTRLTVL.

The gene calls are TRBV12-3 or TRBV12-4 and TRBJ2-4; D is perhaps TRBD2 (6 bases). The J call may be in error: the DNA end matches TRBJ2-7 better. The CDR3 is 15 residues long. The CDR3 sequence is CASSQVANGRSEQYF. CDR3 DNA sequence: TGTGCCAGCAGCCAAGTCGCTAACGGGAGATCCGAGCAGTACTTC.

This clonotype was picked up a small number of times. The CDR3: CAWSGARTGGDNEQFF. The CDR3 DNA reads as TGTGCCTGGAGCGGGGCCAGGACAGGGGGTGACAATGAGCAGTTCTTC. The chain recombines TRBV30 with TRBJ2-1; 10 bases are a match to TRBD1. V shed 3 bases, J shed 5 bases, and the junction held 10 bases outside the gene matches. The CDR3 consists of 16 residues. Germline assignment: CDR1 GTSNPN and CDR2 SVGIG (reference sequence).

This clonotype was seen only a few times. The chain is built from TRBV10-3 and TRBJ2-3, with TRBD1 matching over 9 bases. Germline CDR1 ENHRY, CDR2 SYGVKD. The ends lost 3 bases at V and 6 bases at J; junction bases unmatched: 4. This CDR3 is 14 amino acids long. The CDR3 nucleotides read TGTGCCATCAGTGAACAGGGGGCAGGGGATACGCAGTATTTT. Protein: CAISEQGAGDTQYF.

The DNA for the CDR3 is TGTGCCAGTAGTACAGGAGCCGATAATTCACCCCTCCACTTT. Amino acid sequence: CASSTGADNSPLHF. The chain has TRBV19 and TRBJ1-6; D ambiguous. The CDR3 runs to 14 residues. The germline gives CDR1 LNHDA, CDR2 SQIVND (reference sequence). The ends were cut back, 4 bases at V and 5 bases at J, with 9 bases in the middle.

This chain connects TRBV4-3 to TRBJ2-4; 9 bases are a match to TRBD1. The end of the DNA fits TRBJ2-7 better, so the J call may be wrong. This CDR3 has 15 amino acids. Per germline, CDR1 LGHNA and CDR2 YSLEER. CDR3 nucleotides: TGCGCCAGCAGCCAAGGGGGACAGGGAATCAACGAGCAGTACTTC. Translation: CASSQGGQGINEQYF.

The chain links TRBV27 to TRBJ1-5, with TRBD1 as a possible D gene (6 bases). The CDR3 runs 12 residues. Deletions cut 8 bases from V and 3 bases from J, with 8 bases between. Germline lookup yields CDR1 MNHEY and CDR2 SMNVEV (reference sequence). CDR3 sequence (DNA): TGTGCCAGCCGGGGGCCCAATCAGCCCCAGCATTTT. It yields the protein CASRGPNQPQHF.

The rearrangement joins TRBV20-1 to TRBJ1-1, with D perhaps TRBD1 (6 bases). V shed 5 bases and J shed 0 bases, with 16 bases lying between them. CDR1 is DFQATT, CDR2 SNEGSKA, per germline (reference sequence). The CDR3 loop spans 15 amino acids. CDR3: CSALSDSRMNTEAFF. The CDR3 DNA is TGCAGTGCTCTCTCGGACAGCCGAATGAACACTGAAGCTTTCTTT.